These 21 T cell receptor beta chains share one sample of origin, sequenced in a study of CD8 T cells in ankylosing spondylitis. MiXCR was run by TCRdb on the 5' RACE reads, yielding one entry per CDR3 protein. The table has 150,000 to 200,000 distinct CDR3 sequences, around 10% seen once. Sequencing was performed on blood, either unsorted or a sorted T cell fraction (not recorded which). All receptors derive from a male donor with ankylosing spondylitis or in good health (not recorded which).

This clonotype was observed a few times. This rearrangement joins TRBV7-2 to TRBJ2-5; 8 bases agree with TRBD2. CDR1 is SGHTA, CDR2 FQGNSA, per germline. CDR3 size: 17 residues. Germline trimming cut 0 bases from V and 2 bases from J; bases unmatched to any gene: 8. CDR3 protein: CASSLARSAGGQETQYF. Here the CDR3 DNA reads TGTGCCAGCAGCTTAGCGCGCTCGGCGGGGGGACAAGAGACCCAGTACTTC.

This clonotype was picked up many times. The V and J genes are TRBV4-2 and TRBJ2-3; 13 bases are shared with TRBD2. CDR1 is LGHNA and CDR2 is YNFKEQ in the germline V gene. The CDR3 is made up of 18 amino acids. Unmatched junction bases numbered 5, after V lost 2 bases and J lost 0 bases. CDR3 in amino acids: CASSQWGTSGTSTDTQYF. The CDR3 DNA sequence: TGTGCCAGCAGCCAATGGGGGACTAGCGGGACTAGCACAGATACGCAGTATTTT.

This clonotype came up many times. This chain connects TRBV20-1 to TRBJ2-7; no firm D call. The germline V gene encodes CDR1 DFQATT and CDR2 SNEGSKA (reference sequence). Trimming cost V 5 bases and J 0 bases, with 14 bases left between them. The CDR3 is made up of 14 amino acids. The CDR3 loop reads CSARVRVSSYEQYF. For the CDR3, the DNA is TGCAGTGCTCGCGTCCGGGTGAGCTCCTACGAGCAGTACTTC.

This clonotype was counted ten times or more. V is TRBV20-1 and J is TRBJ1-1; D ambiguous. Germline values: CDR1 DFQATT, CDR2 SNEGSKA (reference sequence). The CDR3 has 18 amino acids. V was cut by 5 bases and J by 0 bases, with 25 bases left in between. This CDR3 reads CSAPRAADFPLLNTEAFF. DNA of the CDR3: TGCAGTGCTCCTAGGGCGGCAGATTTCCCATTACTGAACACTGAAGCTTTCTTT.

This clonotype was seen many times. Here the CDR3 reads CSAEGTGTGIETQYF. The CDR3, as DNA: TGCAGTGCCGAGGGTACGGGTACTGGGATCGAGACCCAGTACTTC. This chain uses TRBV20-1 with TRBJ2-5, with D perhaps TRBD2 (5 bases). The CDR3 contains 15 residues. Germline V gene sequence: CDR1 DFQATT, CDR2 SNEGSKA (reference sequence). V was pared by 6 bases and J by 5 bases, with 22 bases between.

This clonotype was seen repeatedly, ten times or more. The J gene is TRBJ1-1, the V gene TRBV12-3 or TRBV12-4; D gene ambiguous. Trimming took 4 bases from V and 5 from J, leaving 11 bases between them. CDR3 length: 13 residues. CDR3 nucleotide sequence: TGTGCCAGCAGTTCCGACGCGGTGACTGAAGCTTTCTTT. Amino acids: CASSSDAVTEAFF.

The V call is TRBV7-9, the J call TRBJ2-3; D is uncertain. Per the germline V gene, CDR1 is SEHNR and CDR2 is FQNEAQ (reference sequence). The CDR3 is made up of 12 amino acids. V was pared by 5 bases and J by 4 bases, with 7 bases between. DNA of the CDR3: TGTGCCAGCAGCACCCTAGCAGATACGCAGTATTTT. Its translation is CASSTLADTQYF.

This clonotype was recorded at least ten times. The gene calls are TRBV6-5 and TRBJ2-5; D gene unclear. The CDR3 runs to 15 residues. Germline CDR1 reads MNHEY; CDR2 reads SVGAGI. Between the trimmed V and J ends, which lost 2 bases and 2 bases, there was a span of 12 bases. CDR3 coding DNA: TGTGCCAGCAGTTACGGGCGGCGGTCACAAGAGACCCAGTACTTC. Protein: CASSYGRRSQETQYF.

The chain carries TRBV6-5 and TRBJ1-2; D unclear. Germline values: CDR1 MNHEY, CDR2 SVGAGI. This CDR3 is 12 amino acids long. Trimming cost V 6 bases and J 2 bases, with 7 bases left between them. CDR3 loop: CASSVGNYGYTF. The CDR3 coding sequence is TGTGCCAGCAGCGTCGGGAACTATGGCTACACCTTC.

This clonotype was picked up many times. V and J are TRBV6-1 and TRBJ1-5; 7 bases map to TRBD1. The CDR3 contains 16 residues. CDR1 and CDR2 (germline): MNHNS, SASEGT. J lost 4 bases, V lost 7 bases, and 13 bases had no gene match. The chain's CDR3 is CASTPLDRLGNQPQHF. The CDR3 DNA reads TGTGCCAGCACCCCTCTGGACAGGTTAGGAAATCAGCCCCAGCATTTT.

The chain carries TRBV20-1 and TRBJ1-2, with unresolved D. CDR3 length: 14 residues. The germline V and J ends were trimmed by 3 bases and 7 bases, with 18 bases remaining between them. Germline-derived CDR1 and CDR2 are DFQATT and SNEGSKA (reference sequence). The CDR3 bases are TGCAGTGCTAGCAATACGGGGTTCCACTCTGGCTACACCTTC. It specifies CSASNTGFHSGYTF.

This clonotype has at least ten counts. The V gene is TRBV5-1, the J gene TRBJ1-2; D might be TRBD1 (6 bases). This CDR3 has 16 amino acids. V was pared by 7 bases and J by 4 bases, with 23 bases between. Germline assignment: CDR1 SGHRS and CDR2 YFSETQ. The CDR3 is CASSNPTGQIVYGYTF. CDR3 bases: TGCGCCAGCTCCAACCCTACGGGACAAATAGTCTATGGCTACACCTTC.

This rearrangement joins TRBV7-7 to TRBJ2-3; TRBD1 might be the D (5 bases). Looked up from germline, CDR1 is SSHAT and CDR2 is FNYEAQ (reference sequence). The CDR3 loop spans 13 amino acids. V was trimmed by 5 bases and J by 10 bases, leaving 16 bases between them. The DNA for the CDR3 is TGTGCCAGCAGCGATACCAGGGATGCAGCGCAGTATTTT. Encoded protein: CASSDTRDAAQYF.

This clonotype has ten or more counts. The V gene is TRBV9, the J gene TRBJ1-6, with D unresolved. The CDR3 has 15 amino acids. Germline V gives CDR1 SGDLS, CDR2 YYNGEE. The V gene lost 0 bases and the J gene lost 6 bases, with 10 bases spanning the gap. CDR3 sequence: CASSVGGSGNSPLHF. CDR3 nucleotide sequence: TGTGCCAGCAGCGTAGGAGGGTCTGGTAATTCACCCCTCCACTTT.

This clonotype has a count of ten or more. This chain links TRBV20-1 with TRBJ2-7; 9 nucleotides line up with TRBD1. Germline V gene lookup returns CDR1 DFQATT and CDR2 SNEGSKA (reference sequence). The CDR3 loop spans 17 amino acids. J lost 4 bases, V lost 1 base, and 14 bases had no gene match. This CDR3 reads CSARAVTRDRERYEQYF. The DNA of the CDR3 is TGCAGTGCTAGAGCAGTAACCAGGGACAGGGAGAGGTACGAGCAGTACTTC.

This clonotype was counted between two and nine times. This chain joins TRBV5-1 and TRBJ1-3; TRBD1 aligns across 7 bases. CDR1 is SGHRS and CDR2 is YFSETQ in the germline V gene. This CDR3 region has 16 residues. Trimming cost V 4 bases and J 0 bases; bases outside gene matches: 7. The CDR3, as DNA: TGCGCCAGCAGCCACACAGGGGACAGCTCTGGAAACACCATATATTTT. This translates into CASSHTGDSSGNTIYF.

This clonotype was picked up a small number of times. The chain recombines TRBV7-2 with TRBJ1-1; 7 bases match TRBD1. The CDR3 consists of 13 residues. The ends lost 6 bases at V and 5 bases at J; junction bases unmatched: 6. Germline-derived CDR1 and CDR2 are SGHTA and FQGNSA. CDR3: CASRLRQGTEAFF. The CDR3 bases are TGTGCCAGCAGACTCCGACAGGGAACTGAAGCTTTCTTT. The entire variable domain, with the rest obtained from reference TRBV7-2 and TRBJ1-1, is as follows: GAGVSQSPSNKVTEKGKDVELRCDPISGHTALYWYRQSLGQGLEFLIYFQGNSAPDKSGLPSDRFSAERTGGSVSTLTIQRTQQEDSAVYLCASRLRQGTEAFFGQGTRLTVV.

This clonotype was detected only a few times. The chain combines TRBV20-1 with TRBJ1-4; D unclear. V lost 5 bases, J lost 8 bases, and 15 bases lay in between. The CDR3 spans 13 residues. Germline V gene sequence: CDR1 DFQATT, CDR2 SNEGSKA (reference sequence). The CDR3 region has the DNA TGCAGTGCTGCATACCCGGGCGGCGAAAAACTGTTTTTT. This codes for CSAAYPGGEKLFF.

This clonotype came up many times. The CDR3 coding sequence is TGCGCCAGCAGCTTTTGGTCCTGGGGGGCTGGCAACGAGCAGTACTTC. Encoded protein: CASSFWSWGAGNEQYF. V is TRBV5-1 and J is TRBJ2-7, with D perhaps assigned TRBD1 or TRBD2 (6 bases each). Trimming removed 2 bases at V and 5 bases at J, with 20 bases between. Germline V gene sequence: CDR1 SGHRS, CDR2 YFSETQ. This CDR3 has 16 residues.

This chain joins TRBV7-2 and TRBJ2-3; the match to TRBD2 covers 12 bases. Trimming at V came to 1 base and at J to 2 bases, leaving 4 bases not matched to a gene. The CDR3 has 17 residues. Germline V gives CDR1 SGHTA, CDR2 FQGNSA. CDR3 region: CASSLGTSGGNTDTQYF. CDR3 in DNA: TGTGCCAGCAGCTTAGGAACTAGCGGGGGGAACACAGATACGCAGTATTTT.

This clonotype has at least ten counts. The V call is TRBV5-1, the J call TRBJ2-7, with D possibly TRBD1 on 5 matching bases. Germline V gives CDR1 SGHRS, CDR2 YFSETQ. V gave up 5 bases and J gave up 2 bases, with 8 bases separating them. This CDR3 region has 12 residues. In DNA form, the CDR3 reads TGCGCCAGCAGTCCAGGGACCTACGAGCAGTACTTC. Translated, it gives CASSPGTYEQYF.